This T cell receptor beta chain was sequenced for a study of blood T cell repertoires in COVID-19. Data came from immunoSEQ multiplex PCR; TCRdb stores just in-frame clones and leaves some out. The table lists around 63,000 clones, 80% to 90% of them singletons, with around 1.3% in the top ten. This CDR3 is 15 amino acids long. The germline gives CDR1 SGHTS, CDR2 YDEGEE. V lost 4 bases and J lost 5; bases outside the gene matches: 9. This sequence was found in a woman older than 75 with acute or convalescent COVID-19. The V gene is TRBV5-8, the J gene TRBJ1-5, with 7 bases matching TRBD1. Sequencing was carried out using peripheral blood. In DNA form, the CDR3 reads TGTGCCAGCAGCGGAGGGACAGCCAGGTATCAGCCCCAGCATTTT. This gives the protein CASSGGTARYQPQHF.